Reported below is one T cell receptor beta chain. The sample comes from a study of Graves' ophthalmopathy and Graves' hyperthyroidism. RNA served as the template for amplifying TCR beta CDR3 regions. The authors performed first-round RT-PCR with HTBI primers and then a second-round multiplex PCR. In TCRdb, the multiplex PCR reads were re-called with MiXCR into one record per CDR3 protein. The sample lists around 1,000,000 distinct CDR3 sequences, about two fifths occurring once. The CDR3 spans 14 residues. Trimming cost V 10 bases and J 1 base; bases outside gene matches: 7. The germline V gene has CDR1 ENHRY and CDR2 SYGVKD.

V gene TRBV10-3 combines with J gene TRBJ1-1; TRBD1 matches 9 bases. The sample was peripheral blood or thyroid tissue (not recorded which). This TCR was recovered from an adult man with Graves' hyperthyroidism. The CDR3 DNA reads TGTGCCAGCAAGAAGGACAGGGGGAACACTGAAGCTTTCTTT. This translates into CASKKDRGNTEAFF.